The 22 T cell receptor beta chains below all came from one sample that was sequenced in a study of radiation and T cells in renal cell carcinoma (TCRdb year 2020). Libraries came from the immunoSEQ multiplex PCR assay. TCRdb limited this immuneACCESS table to in-frame rearrangements with V and J called. A share of clones is missing; checked studies link under half to unresolved V genes, and the rest is unexplained. In all, the sample holds about 130,000 clones, and 85% to 90% of those were seen once. Jointly, the top ten make up 5.8% of the sample. The time point label on this specimen signifies: blood 2 weeks post-SBRT. This sample's treatment or condition label indicates: 15 Gy SBRT to primary tumor, nephrectomy 4 weeks later. This material consisted of blood, taken from a patient whose treatment included radiotherapy and nephrectomy. The source is a woman in her 70s with renal cell carcinoma.

The genes are TRBV5-1 and TRBJ2-3, with 8 bases that match TRBD1. This CDR3 contains 17 residues. The junction had 10 bases not matched to a gene; V was cut back by 4 bases and J by 0 bases. Germline CDR1 and CDR2: SGHRS and YFSETQ. CDR3 bases: TGCGCCAGCAGCGCCTTAACAGGGGGTACTAGCACAGATACGCAGTATTTT. Translating it yields CASSALTGGTSTDTQYF.

The chain joins TRBV5-4 to TRBJ2-7; D is possibly TRBD1 or TRBD2 (5 bases each). Germline CDR1 and CDR2: SGHNT and YYREEE (reference sequence). This CDR3 contains 15 residues. The V end was cut by 1 base, the J end by 2 bases, with 13 bases between. The CDR3 coding sequence is TGTGCCAGCAGCTTGCAGGGCCAGGGAGCCTACGAGCAGTACTTC. It encodes CASSLQGQGAYEQYF.

The chain joins TRBV25-1 to TRBJ2-3; no clear D gene. Trimming left V 8 bases short and J 4 bases short, with 13 bases between. The germline gives CDR1 MGHDK, CDR2 SYGVNS. CDR3 length: 13 amino acids. CDR3 loop: CASSFFGADTQYF. The CDR3 nucleotides are TGTGCCAGCTCCTTTTTTGGGGCAGATACGCAGTATTTT.

This chain joins TRBV5-1 and TRBJ2-3; the match to TRBD2 covers 11 bases. This CDR3 has 15 residues. Losses at the gene ends were 0 bases for V and 4 bases for J; bases not matched to a gene: 1. Germline CDR1 SGHRS, CDR2 YFSETQ. CDR3 nucleotide sequence: TGCGCCAGCAGCTTGGGACTAGCGGGGTCAGATACGCAGTATTTT. Protein product: CASSLGLAGSDTQYF.

A single count supports this clone. V gene TRBV19 combines with J gene TRBJ2-3; 14 positions match TRBD2. Germline V gene lookup returns CDR1 LNHDA and CDR2 SQIVND (reference sequence). V dropped 6 bases and J dropped 1; count of bases not matched to a gene: 9. CDR3 length: 18 amino acids. CDR3 nucleotide sequence: TGTGCCAGTAGGGGACTAGCGGGGGACCCGTTTGGCACAGATACGCAGTATTTT. Its protein is CASRGLAGDPFGTDTQYF.

This clone was counted only a few times. This sequence joins TRBV14 and TRBJ1-1; D might be TRBD1 (5 bases). V lost 4 bases and J lost 0, with 15 bases in between. This CDR3 has 16 amino acids. Per the germline V gene, CDR1 is SGHDN and CDR2 is FVKESK. CDR3 sequence reads: CASSPIRQTLNTEAFF. For the CDR3, the DNA is TGTGCCAGCAGCCCTATTAGACAGACCTTGAACACTGAAGCTTTCTTT.

The V call is TRBV6-6, the J call TRBJ1-6; tentative D call: TRBD1 (5 bases). Trimming cost V 6 bases and J 7 bases, with 13 bases left between them. Germline values: CDR1 MNHNY, CDR2 SVGAGI (reference sequence). There are 14 residues in the CDR3. CDR3 region: CASRGGTLNSPLHF. The CDR3 bases are TGTGCCAGCAGGGGGGGGACTTTAAATTCACCCCTCCACTTT.

The chain joins TRBV15 to TRBJ2-7; TRBD2 might be the D (6 bases). V lost 0 bases, J lost 0 bases, and 9 bases lay in between. The V gene's germline CDR1 is LNHNV and CDR2 YYDKDF (reference sequence). This CDR3 comprises 15 residues. In DNA form, the CDR3 reads TGTGCCACCAGCAGAGATCGGGGGTTCTCCTACGAGCAGTACTTC. Encoded protein: CATSRDRGFSYEQYF.

Turning to this clone: One end of the junction is discordant with germline, which a read error may explain. The rearrangement uses TRBV7-7 and TRBJ1-1, with D unresolved. CDR3 length equals 13 residues. CDR1 is SSHAT and CDR2 is FNYEAQ in the germline V gene (reference sequence). In DNA, the CDR3 is TGTGCTAGCAGCACGAATCTGAACACTGAAGCTTTCTTT. It yields the protein CASSTNLNTEAFF. The entire variable domain, with the rest obtained from reference TRBV7-7 and TRBJ1-1, is as follows: GAGVSQSPRYKVTKRGQDVTLRCDPISSHATLYWYQQALGQGPEFLTYFNYEAQPDKSGLPSDRFSAERPEGSISTLTIQRTEQRDSAMYRCASSTNLNTEAFFGQGTRLTVV.

The chain combines TRBV29-1 with TRBJ2-2; D possibly corresponds to TRBD2 (5 bases). V lost 6 bases, J lost 0 bases, and 17 bases lay in between. CDR1 and CDR2 from the germline V gene are SQVTM and ANQGSEA. The CDR3 has 16 amino acids. CDR3 sequence reads: CSVGWSSGPNTGELFF. CDR3 DNA: TGCAGCGTCGGGTGGTCCAGCGGCCCGAACACCGGGGAGCTGTTTTTT.

For the CDR3, the DNA is TGTGCCAGCAGCTTAAGTGCGGGGGGGCAGGCCGGGGAGCTGTTTTTT. Its translation is CASSLSAGGQAGELFF. The genes are TRBV7-8 and TRBJ2-2, with 9 bases matching TRBD2. Germline trimming cut 2 bases from V and 6 bases from J; bases unmatched to any gene: 7. In germline, CDR1 is SGHVS, CDR2 FQNEAQ. This CDR3 is 16 amino acids long.

The chain recombines TRBV7-9 with TRBJ1-4; the D is unclear. With 1 base removed from V and 10 bases from J, the gap between germline ends came to 22 bases. The CDR3 loop spans 17 amino acids. CDR1 is SEHNR and CDR2 is FQNEAQ in the germline V gene (reference sequence). The CDR3 here is CASSLEVRIVDLGKLFF. In DNA, the CDR3 is TGTGCCAGCAGCTTAGAGGTCAGGATCGTCGATTTGGGAAAACTGTTTTTT.

The CDR3 is CASSLPGQGGETQYF. The DNA for the CDR3 is TGTGCCAGTAGTTTACCGGGACAGGGAGGCGAGACCCAGTACTTC. The rearrangement joins TRBV19 to TRBJ2-5; 9 bases are a match to TRBD1. Per the germline V gene, CDR1 is LNHDA and CDR2 is SQIVND (reference sequence). The CDR3 runs to 15 residues. The trim removed 5 bases at V and 5 bases at J, leaving 9 bases unmatched.

This chain connects TRBV5-8 to TRBJ1-2; the match to TRBD1 covers 8 bases. The CDR3 sequence is 16 residues long. Germline-derived CDR1 and CDR2 are SGHTS and YDEGEE. The trim removed 0 bases at V and 7 bases at J, leaving 11 bases unmatched. DNA of the CDR3: TGTGCCAGCAGCTTGGGGGACAGGCTAGGAGACTGTGGCTACACCTTC. Encoded protein: CASSLGDRLGDCGYTF.

The chain couples TRBV27 to TRBJ2-7, with a possible D match to TRBD1 (6 bases). Deletions cut 5 bases from V and 3 bases from J, with 14 bases between. This CDR3 is 14 amino acids long. In germline, CDR1 is MNHEY, CDR2 SMNVEV (reference sequence). CDR3 nucleotide sequence: TGTGCCAGCAGTCCCCGGGACAAGCACTACGAGCAGTACTTC. Its translation: CASSPRDKHYEQYF.

The sample holds one count of this clone. CDR3 in DNA: TGTGCCAGCAGCAGGACCCGGACTAGCGGGGGCGATGAGCAGTTCTTC. Protein sequence: CASSRTRTSGGDEQFF. This chain links TRBV7-2 with TRBJ2-1; TRBD2 matches at 13 bases. Germline V CDR1 and CDR2: SGHTA, FQGNSA. V was clipped by 5 bases and J by 8 bases; unmatched bases: 9. This CDR3 contains 16 residues.

The gene calls are TRBV15 and TRBJ2-5; D not certain. The V gene lost 5 bases and the J gene lost 2 bases, with 6 bases spanning the gap. Germline V gives CDR1 LNHNV, CDR2 YYDKDF (reference sequence). The CDR3 sequence is 12 residues long. The CDR3 reads CATSLKQETQYF. CDR3 coding DNA: TGTGCCACCAGCTTAAAACAAGAGACCCAGTACTTC.

The chain recombines TRBV7-2 with TRBJ2-5; no definite D call. The V end was cut by 3 bases, the J end by 1 base, with 6 bases between. Germline V CDR1 and CDR2: SGHTA, FQGNSA. There are 13 residues in the CDR3. Here the CDR3 reads CASSLRIQETQYF. CDR3 sequence (DNA): TGTGCCAGCAGCTTGCGGATCCAAGAGACCCAGTACTTC.

The chain couples TRBV27 to TRBJ2-5, with 8 bases lining up with TRBD2. In germline, CDR1 is MNHEY, CDR2 SMNVEV (reference sequence). The ends lost 4 bases at V and 5 bases at J; junction bases unmatched: 12. The CDR3 loop spans 16 amino acids. CDR3 DNA: TGTGCCAGCAGTTGGTCCGGGACTAGGGTGGGGGAGACCCAGTACTTC. Translation: CASSWSGTRVGETQYF.

The J gene is TRBJ2-2, the V gene TRBV27; 12 positions match TRBD2. The CDR3 sequence is 15 residues long. Germline V gives CDR1 MNHEY, CDR2 SMNVEV (reference sequence). With 2 bases clipped from V and 6 bases from J, the junction kept 1 base outside the gene matches. CDR3 protein: CASSLLAGGPGELFF. CDR3 in DNA: TGTGCCAGCAGTTTACTAGCGGGGGGGCCCGGGGAGCTGTTTTTT.

The chain employs TRBV7-9 and TRBJ1-6; tentative D call: TRBD1 (5 bases). Germline V lookup: CDR1 SEHNR, CDR2 FQNEAQ (reference sequence). The CDR3 covers 13 residues. The V end was cut by 4 bases, the J end by 10 bases, with 11 bases between. The DNA of the CDR3 is TGTGCCAGCAGCTGGGGACGCGGCTCACCCCTCCACTTT. It yields the protein CASSWGRGSPLHF.

The V call is TRBV7-9, the J call TRBJ2-2; 9 bases are shared with TRBD1. The V gene end was trimmed by 3 bases and the J gene end by 4 bases; junction bases not matched to a gene: 0. The CDR3 extends over 14 amino acids. CDR1 is SEHNR and CDR2 is FQNEAQ in the germline V gene (reference sequence). CDR3 DNA: TGTGCCAGCAGCTTGACAGGGGGCACCGGGGAGCTGTTTTTT. This gives the protein CASSLTGGTGELFF.